This T cell receptor (beta chain) was sequenced for a study of cytomegalovirus exposure and HLA in healthy donors. About this clone itself: Its cognate antigen is unknown.

The CDR3 is 15 residues long. The germline gives CDR1 SGHNT, CDR2 YYREEE (reference sequence). V dropped 3 bases and J dropped 0; count of bases not matched to a gene: 6. 60 Vbeta and 13 Jbeta primers were used in PCR. TCRdb keeps only in-frame clones here, not all; method: immunoSEQ multiplex PCR. This sample has about 120,000 clones, with approximately 81% found just once. Study results and caveats: In a later analysis, a missense DCLRE1C variant was linked to TCR beta V- and J-gene trimming. The authors later found TCR association rates varying by HLA locus, with DRB1 most and HLA-C fewest.

The material sequenced was PBMCs. The chain couples TRBV5-4 to TRBJ2-7; 7 nucleotides match TRBD1. This clonotype originated in a woman aged 40 to 50 in good health and CMV-seronegative. CDR3 region: CASSWRQGHSYEQYF. The CDR3 DNA is TGTGCCAGCAGCTGGCGACAGGGCCACTCCTACGAGCAGTACTTC. The full variable domain, with the rest looked up from reference TRBV5-4 and TRBJ2-7, is ETGVTQSPTHLIKTRGQQVTLRCSSQSGHNTVSWYQQALGQGPQFIFQYYREEENGRGNFPPRFSGLQFPNYSSELNVNALELDDSALYLCASSWRQGHSYEQYFGPGTRLTVT.